This paragraph covers one T cell receptor (beta chain) sequence. What it binds is unknown. This record belongs to a study of blood T cells in healthy people across ages. Together with a sample-barcoded 5' primer, a J-beta primer mix was included in a second PCR lasting roughly 7 to 11 cycles. Each CDR3 protein gets one entry after TCRdb re-called the 5' RACE reads with MiXCR. This sample carries around 970,000 distinct CDR3 sequences, roughly half of them seen once, and the ten largest clones take about 22%. Researchers report isolating at least 6 million PBMCs per sample. Per sample, at least 6 micrograms of total RNA were extracted. The study, taken as a whole, reports: Bulk PBMC profiling left naive and antigen-experienced comparisons inconclusive. The percentage of naive T cells correlated strongly with TCR beta diversity.

The CDR3 is 13 residues long. Trimming took 6 bases from V and 1 from J, leaving 10 bases between them. Germline V gene sequence: CDR1 SGHDT, CDR2 YYEEEE. Sequencing input: blood. This chain joins TRBV5-6 and TRBJ2-5; D is uncertain. The sequence came from a woman in her sixties in good health. The CDR3 region is CASNLWAQETQYF. DNA for the CDR3: TGTGCCAGCAACCTATGGGCCCAAGAGACCCAGTACTTC.